These T cell receptor beta chains were read from a single sample in a study of T cells in Graves' hyperthyroidism and ophthalmopathy. MiXCR, run by TCRdb on the multiplex PCR reads, gives a single entry per CDR3 protein. In the table there are more than 550,000 distinct CDR3 sequences, 15% to 20% of which are singletons. The sequenced material came from blood. Every receptor here comes from a middle-aged man with Graves' hyperthyroidism. The conserved cysteine and the conserved F or W are not part of the CDR3 here.

CDR3 protein: ATSLSLGDFISGNTIY
J gene: TRBJ1-3
V gene: TRBV15

CDR3 protein: ATSTSGTAGNTIY
J gene: TRBJ1-3
V gene: TRBV15

CDR3 protein: ASSPDGANTIY
J gene: TRBJ1-3
V gene: TRBV7-2

CDR3 protein: ASSLGRLNEQY
J gene: TRBJ2-7
V gene: TRBV7-8

CDR3 protein: SASVGETQY
J gene: TRBJ2-5
V gene: TRBV20-1

CDR3 protein: ASSLDLLAGEWEQY
J gene: TRBJ2-7
V gene: TRBV11-2

CDR3 protein: ASSPQLPRPKGPGANVLT
J gene: TRBJ2-6
V gene: TRBV14

CDR3 protein: SARDRLAANNEQF
J gene: TRBJ2-1
V gene: TRBV20-1

CDR3 protein: ASIAGLAKNIQY
J gene: TRBJ2-4
V gene: TRBV2

CDR3 protein: ASSLRTGIFEQY
J gene: TRBJ2-7
V gene: TRBV5-6

CDR3 protein: ASSQDRLETGLTEAF
J gene: TRBJ1-1
V gene: TRBV3-1

CDR3 protein: ASSPLTYNEQF
J gene: TRBJ2-1
V gene: TRBV5-1

CDR3 protein: ASSRDRQTEAF
J gene: TRBJ1-1
V gene: TRBV11-2

CDR3 protein: ASSNSGRASYEQY
J gene: TRBJ2-7
V gene: TRBV12-3/TRBV12-4

CDR3 protein: AVNGQGNTGELF
J gene: TRBJ2-2
V gene: TRBV28

CDR3 protein: ASSFSSLSADSSYEQY
J gene: TRBJ2-7
V gene: TRBV12-3/TRBV12-4

CDR3 protein: ASSVPDTGELF
J gene: TRBJ2-2
V gene: TRBV9

CDR3 protein: ASSGQRVNTEAF
J gene: TRBJ1-1
V gene: TRBV7-9

CDR3 protein: ASSQNRALGGIQY
J gene: TRBJ2-4
V gene: TRBV3-1

CDR3 protein: ASSQVSSGAATEAF
J gene: TRBJ1-1
V gene: TRBV4-2

CDR3 protein: ATSDPGSSYGYT
J gene: TRBJ1-2
V gene: TRBV24-1

CDR3 protein: ASSQVRGQGPGELF
J gene: TRBJ2-2
V gene: TRBV4-2

CDR3 protein: ASSPPQVVEQY
J gene: TRBJ2-7
V gene: TRBV2

CDR3 protein: ASSFGGGEQF
J gene: TRBJ2-1
V gene: TRBV12-3/TRBV12-4

CDR3 protein: ASSFRLAGNTGELF
J gene: TRBJ2-2
V gene: TRBV5-1

CDR3 protein: ASSSPEKNYGYT
J gene: TRBJ1-2
V gene: TRBV6-2/TRBV6-3

CDR3 protein: ASSLTDGLDQPQH
J gene: TRBJ1-5
V gene: TRBV12-3/TRBV12-4

CDR3 protein: ASSQDSTRRNQPQH
J gene: TRBJ1-5
V gene: TRBV4-1

CDR3 protein: ASSFSGIPSYEQY
J gene: TRBJ2-7
V gene: TRBV7-2

CDR3 protein: ASGSPPSGSSYNEQF
J gene: TRBJ2-1
V gene: TRBV19

CDR3 protein: ASSRTGEPNQPQH
J gene: TRBJ1-5
V gene: TRBV7-2

CDR3 protein: ASSLGRDRAGNEQF
J gene: TRBJ2-1
V gene: TRBV7-9

CDR3 protein: ASSLLGVDEQY
J gene: TRBJ2-7
V gene: TRBV27

CDR3 protein: ATSEGSWGELF
J gene: TRBJ2-2
V gene: TRBV24-1

CDR3 protein: ASSVIRGMRETQY
J gene: TRBJ2-5
V gene: TRBV7-9

CDR3 protein: ASSPPAGGRDEQY
J gene: TRBJ2-7
V gene: TRBV18

CDR3 protein: ASSEMTGTGWNEQY
J gene: TRBJ2-7
V gene: TRBV6-1

CDR3 protein: ASSLVFLYSGSLDEQF
J gene: TRBJ2-1
V gene: TRBV7-2

CDR3 protein: ASGVTGETQY
J gene: TRBJ2-5
V gene: TRBV19

CDR3 protein: ASSLLSRDRGLSGANVLT
J gene: TRBJ2-6
V gene: TRBV27

CDR3 protein: ASSDGGMSYGYT
J gene: TRBJ1-2
V gene: TRBV6-1

CDR3 protein: ASNNGENTGELF
J gene: TRBJ2-2
V gene: TRBV19

CDR3 protein: AIGETSNQPQH
J gene: TRBJ1-5
V gene: TRBV28

CDR3 protein: ASSHPGARGSNEQF
J gene: TRBJ2-1
V gene: TRBV13

CDR3 protein: ASRYQESNYGYT
J gene: TRBJ1-2
V gene: TRBV6-1

CDR3 protein: ATSRDQEANTEAF
J gene: TRBJ1-1
V gene: TRBV15

CDR3 protein: ASSPPSGGSGRGKDEQF
J gene: TRBJ2-1
V gene: TRBV28

CDR3 protein: ASSVDRIGELF
J gene: TRBJ2-2
V gene: TRBV9

CDR3 protein: AWSRSQETQY
J gene: TRBJ2-5
V gene: TRBV30

CDR3 protein: ASSGDSEKETQY
J gene: TRBJ2-5
V gene: TRBV2

CDR3 protein: ASTASSAEDGYNQPQH
J gene: TRBJ1-5
V gene: TRBV2

CDR3 protein: ASSSRVAGASTDTQY
J gene: TRBJ2-3
V gene: TRBV7-8

CDR3 protein: SARDRNQPQH
J gene: TRBJ1-5
V gene: TRBV20-1

CDR3 protein: AWSVGASQPQH
J gene: TRBJ1-5
V gene: TRBV30

CDR3 protein: ASSPGQGTNSPLH
J gene: TRBJ1-6
V gene: TRBV18